Listed below are T cell receptor beta chains from one sample, sequenced in a study of patients and donors after allogeneic stem cell transplantation. One entry per CDR3 protein, called by TCRdb with MiXCR from the RT-PCR reads. Of around 82,000 distinct CDR3 sequences in the sample, approximately 5% were seen once. The sequenced sample was blood, either unsorted or a sorted T cell fraction (not recorded which). The receptors were sampled from a human donor who was either an allogeneic HSCT recipient or a stem cell or donor lymphocyte infusion donor (not recorded which). It is not recorded whose cells these are; they may come from a transplant donor. The CDR3 runs from the conserved cysteine through the conserved F or W. The order of the fields is clone size, J gene, D gene, V gene, CDR3 protein, CDR3 DNA. D genes are given only for firm matches. Part of the rows lack a size; the others show once, few, many or a class for expanded clones.

clone_size: few; j_call: TRBJ1-2; d_call: -; v_call: TRBV5-6; cdr3_aa: CASSPDSYLSYGYTF; cdr3_nt: TGTGCCAGCAGCCCGGACAGCTACCTCTCCTATGGCTACACCTTC
clone_size: many; j_call: TRBJ1-5; d_call: -; v_call: TRBV2; cdr3_aa: CASSDGQPQHF; cdr3_nt: TGTGCCAGCAGTGATGGGCAGCCCCAGCATTTT
clone_size: many; j_call: TRBJ1-1; d_call: -; v_call: TRBV10-3; cdr3_aa: CAISESMNTEAFF; cdr3_nt: TGTGCCATCAGTGAAAGCATGAACACTGAAGCTTTCTTT
clone_size: many; j_call: TRBJ1-1; d_call: -; v_call: TRBV29-1; cdr3_aa: CSVEFIGGTEAFF; cdr3_nt: TGCAGCGTTGAATTCATAGGGGGCACTGAAGCTTTCTTT
clone_size: many; j_call: TRBJ1-3; d_call: -; v_call: TRBV4-2; cdr3_aa: CASSQEARGSGNTIYF; cdr3_nt: TGTGCCAGCAGCCAAGAGGCCAGGGGCTCTGGAAACACCATATATTTT
clone_size: few; j_call: TRBJ2-1; d_call: TRBD2; v_call: TRBV11-2; cdr3_aa: CASSPLRGRQYNEQFF; cdr3_nt: TGTGCCAGCAGCCCCCTCCGCGGGAGACAATACAATGAGCAGTTCTTC
clone_size: many; j_call: TRBJ2-1; d_call: TRBD2; v_call: TRBV5-1; cdr3_aa: CASSRRAPGGGSSYNEQFF; cdr3_nt: TGCGCCAGCAGCCGTCGGGCCCCCGGGGGAGGGAGCTCCTACAATGAGCAGTTCTTC
clone_size: many; j_call: TRBJ2-1; d_call: TRBD2; v_call: TRBV14; cdr3_aa: CASSLGLAASSYNEQFF; cdr3_nt: TGTGCCAGCAGCCTCGGACTAGCGGCGAGCTCCTACAATGAGCAGTTCTTC
clone_size: many; j_call: TRBJ2-2; d_call: -; v_call: TRBV6-1; cdr3_aa: CASTLGGRGELFF; cdr3_nt: TGTGCCAGCACCCTAGGGGGGAGAGGGGAGCTGTTTTTT
clone_size: -; j_call: TRBJ1-3; d_call: -; v_call: TRBV6-1; cdr3_aa: CASSEERGTLGNTIYF; cdr3_nt: TGTGCCAGCAGTGAAGAGAGGGGGACCCTCGGAAACACCATATATTTT
clone_size: many; j_call: TRBJ2-5; d_call: TRBD1; v_call: TRBV4-2; cdr3_aa: CASSQGQGRQETQYF; cdr3_nt: TGTGCCAGCAGCCAAGGACAGGGTAGGCAAGAGACCCAGTACTTC
clone_size: -; j_call: TRBJ2-1; d_call: TRBD2; v_call: TRBV10-3; cdr3_aa: CAISGAGADLAGSSYNEQFF; cdr3_nt: TGTGCCATCAGCGGGGCAGGGGCTGATCTAGCGGGGAGCTCCTACAATGAGCAGTTCTTC
clone_size: many; j_call: TRBJ2-2; d_call: TRBD1; v_call: TRBV27; cdr3_aa: CASSFAGQGNTGELFF; cdr3_nt: TGTGCCAGCAGTTTTGCGGGACAGGGGAACACCGGGGAGCTGTTTTTT
clone_size: many; j_call: TRBJ1-2; d_call: -; v_call: TRBV29-1; cdr3_aa: CSAIEPVSGYTF; cdr3_nt: TGCAGCGCAATTGAGCCAGTGAGTGGCTACACCTTC
clone_size: many; j_call: TRBJ2-2; d_call: -; v_call: TRBV29-1; cdr3_aa: CSWQSNTGELFF; cdr3_nt: TGCAGCTGGCAGAGTAACACCGGGGAGCTGTTTTTT
clone_size: many; j_call: TRBJ1-1; d_call: TRBD1; v_call: TRBV15; cdr3_aa: CATSRGRGQADTEAFF; cdr3_nt: TGTGCCACCAGCAGAGGAAGGGGGCAAGCCGACACTGAAGCTTTCTTT
clone_size: few; j_call: TRBJ2-1; d_call: -; v_call: TRBV7-3; cdr3_aa: CASSLTGREGNEQFF; cdr3_nt: TGTGCCAGCAGCTTAACGGGTAGGGAAGGCAATGAGCAGTTCTTC
clone_size: many; j_call: TRBJ2-7; d_call: -; v_call: TRBV5-6; cdr3_aa: CASSSFGQTNYEQYF; cdr3_nt: TGTGCCAGCAGCTCCTTTGGACAGACGAATTACGAGCAGTACTTC
clone_size: -; j_call: TRBJ1-2; d_call: -; v_call: TRBV20-1; cdr3_aa: CSVPGREGLGYTF; cdr3_nt: TGCAGTGTCCCGGGTCGGGAAGGGTTAGGCTACACCTTC
clone_size: many; j_call: TRBJ1-2; d_call: -; v_call: TRBV4-2; cdr3_aa: CASSQDSRSGYTF; cdr3_nt: TGTGCCAGCAGCCAAGATTCCCGAAGTGGCTACACCTTC
clone_size: many; j_call: TRBJ2-4; d_call: -; v_call: TRBV3-1; cdr3_aa: CASSRREISDIQYF; cdr3_nt: TGTGCCAGCAGCCGACGGGAAATCTCGGACATTCAGTACTTC
clone_size: many; j_call: TRBJ2-2; d_call: TRBD2; v_call: TRBV11-2; cdr3_aa: CASSLVGTSSTGELFF; cdr3_nt: TGTGCCAGCAGCTTAGTGGGGACTAGTAGTACCGGGGAGCTGTTTTTT
clone_size: many; j_call: TRBJ2-5; d_call: -; v_call: TRBV6-2/TRBV6-3; cdr3_aa: CASSYNGGDQETQYF; cdr3_nt: TGTGCCAGCAGTTACAACGGCGGTGACCAAGAGACCCAGTACTTC
clone_size: many; j_call: TRBJ2-3; d_call: -; v_call: TRBV20-1; cdr3_aa: CSARDARITDTQYF; cdr3_nt: TGCAGTGCTAGAGATGCTCGGATAACAGATACGCAGTATTTT
clone_size: few; j_call: TRBJ2-7; d_call: -; v_call: TRBV5-1; cdr3_aa: CASSLAALGSGYEQYF; cdr3_nt: TGCGCCAGCAGCTTGGCCGCGTTGGGATCGGGTTACGAGCAGTACTTC
clone_size: many; j_call: TRBJ1-1; d_call: TRBD1; v_call: TRBV5-1; cdr3_aa: CASSSTGGYTEAFF; cdr3_nt: TGCGCCAGCAGCTCTACAGGGGGTTACACTGAAGCTTTCTTT
clone_size: many; j_call: TRBJ1-1; d_call: -; v_call: TRBV2; cdr3_aa: CASRREPNTEAFF; cdr3_nt: TGTGCCAGCAGACGGGAACCGAACACTGAAGCTTTCTTT
clone_size: -; j_call: TRBJ2-5; d_call: -; v_call: TRBV28; cdr3_aa: CASSPPGAQETQYF; cdr3_nt: TGTGCCAGCAGCCCGCCGGGGGCCCAAGAGACCCAGTACTTC
clone_size: many; j_call: TRBJ2-3; d_call: TRBD1; v_call: TRBV5-4; cdr3_aa: CASSFQTGSSTDTQYF; cdr3_nt: TGTGCCAGCAGCTTTCAGACAGGGTCCAGCACAGATACGCAGTATTTT
clone_size: many; j_call: TRBJ1-3; d_call: -; v_call: TRBV11-1; cdr3_aa: CASRSTGPGRDSSGNTIYF; cdr3_nt: TGTGCCAGCAGATCGACAGGTCCGGGGAGAGATTCCTCTGGAAACACCATATATTTT
clone_size: many; j_call: TRBJ1-1; d_call: TRBD1; v_call: TRBV12-3/TRBV12-4; cdr3_aa: CASSVDRGNTEAFF; cdr3_nt: TGTGCCAGCAGTGTGGACAGGGGGAACACTGAAGCTTTCTTT
clone_size: many; j_call: TRBJ2-3; d_call: -; v_call: TRBV19; cdr3_aa: CASNPGRTDTQYF; cdr3_nt: TGTGCCAGTAATCCGGGGAGAACAGATACGCAGTATTTT
clone_size: -; j_call: TRBJ2-3; d_call: TRBD2; v_call: TRBV5-1; cdr3_aa: CASSSPWRERADTQYF; cdr3_nt: TGCGCCAGCAGCTCCCCATGGCGGGAGAGGGCAGATACGCAGTATTTT
clone_size: few; j_call: TRBJ2-7; d_call: -; v_call: TRBV20-1; cdr3_aa: CSARVDLSSEQYF; cdr3_nt: TGCAGTGCTAGAGTGGACCTCAGTAGCGAGCAGTACTTC
clone_size: many; j_call: TRBJ2-1; d_call: TRBD2; v_call: TRBV9; cdr3_aa: CASSVGTSGRSSYNEQFF; cdr3_nt: TGTGCCAGCAGCGTAGGGACTAGCGGGAGGAGCTCCTACAATGAGCAGTTCTTC
clone_size: few; j_call: TRBJ2-1; d_call: TRBD1; v_call: TRBV28; cdr3_aa: CASKQGASYNEQFF; cdr3_nt: TGTGCCAGCAAGCAGGGGGCCTCCTACAATGAGCAGTTCTTC
clone_size: many; j_call: TRBJ2-5; d_call: -; v_call: TRBV4-2; cdr3_aa: CASSPPVGLATQYF; cdr3_nt: TGTGCCAGCAGCCCTCCCGTGGGGCTCGCGACCCAGTACTTC
clone_size: -; j_call: TRBJ2-1; d_call: -; v_call: TRBV5-1; cdr3_aa: CASRGTTSGNEQFF; cdr3_nt: TGCGCCAGCAGGGGCACTACCAGTGGGAATGAGCAGTTCTTC
clone_size: many; j_call: TRBJ1-1; d_call: -; v_call: TRBV3-1; cdr3_aa: CASSQETGGTEAFF; cdr3_nt: TGTGCCAGCAGCCAAGAGACGGGGGGCACTGAAGCTTTCTTT
clone_size: once; j_call: TRBJ2-6; d_call: -; v_call: TRBV19; cdr3_aa: CATFSMRGGAGANVLTF; cdr3_nt: TGTGCCACCTTCTCGATGAGGGGGGGCGCTGGGGCCAACGTCCTGACTTTC
clone_size: many; j_call: TRBJ2-5; d_call: TRBD2; v_call: TRBV7-9; cdr3_aa: CASSLMSGSQETQYF; cdr3_nt: TGTGCCAGCAGCTTAATGAGCGGGAGTCAAGAGACCCAGTACTTC
clone_size: few; j_call: TRBJ2-5; d_call: -; v_call: TRBV5-1; cdr3_aa: CASSLALRPEGGETQYF; cdr3_nt: TGCGCCAGCAGCTTGGCGTTGAGGCCTGAAGGAGGGGAGACCCAGTACTTC
clone_size: few; j_call: TRBJ2-7; d_call: -; v_call: TRBV5-6; cdr3_aa: CASSLVQSASYEQYF; cdr3_nt: TGTGCCAGCAGCTTGGTGCAGTCAGCGAGCTACGAGCAGTACTTC
clone_size: many; j_call: TRBJ2-7; d_call: -; v_call: TRBV18; cdr3_aa: CASSSTATYEQYF; cdr3_nt: TGTGCCAGCTCTTCTACAGCCACCTACGAGCAGTACTTC
clone_size: many; j_call: TRBJ2-5; d_call: -; v_call: TRBV20-1; cdr3_aa: CSAGAGADRETQYF; cdr3_nt: TGCAGTGCTGGAGCAGGAGCAGACAGAGAGACCCAGTACTTC
clone_size: many; j_call: TRBJ2-1; d_call: TRBD2; v_call: TRBV29-1; cdr3_aa: CSVDWASGRLSSGNEQFF; cdr3_nt: TGCAGCGTTGACTGGGCTAGCGGGAGACTTTCTTCGGGTAATGAGCAGTTCTTC
clone_size: many; j_call: TRBJ2-7; d_call: -; v_call: TRBV12-3/TRBV12-4; cdr3_aa: CASSLDSFREQYF; cdr3_nt: TGTGCCAGCAGTTTAGATAGCTTTCGCGAGCAGTACTTC
clone_size: many; j_call: TRBJ1-3; d_call: -; v_call: TRBV28; cdr3_aa: CASISPGTPGNTIYF; cdr3_nt: TGTGCCAGCATCTCACCGGGAACGCCTGGAAACACCATATATTTT
clone_size: many; j_call: TRBJ2-3; d_call: -; v_call: TRBV5-4; cdr3_aa: CASSLDRFSTDTQYF; cdr3_nt: TGTGCCAGCAGCTTGGACAGGTTCAGCACAGATACGCAGTATTTT
clone_size: few; j_call: TRBJ2-1; d_call: TRBD2; v_call: TRBV7-9; cdr3_aa: CASSSSGGYNEQFF; cdr3_nt: TGTGCCAGCAGCTCTAGCGGTGGTTACAATGAGCAGTTCTTC
clone_size: -; j_call: TRBJ2-2; d_call: -; v_call: TRBV25-1; cdr3_aa: CASSERGTRTGELFF; cdr3_nt: TGTGCCAGCAGTGAACGAGGCACGAGGACCGGGGAGCTGTTTTTT
clone_size: many; j_call: TRBJ1-2; d_call: -; v_call: TRBV11-2; cdr3_aa: CASSLDENSGLGYGYTF; cdr3_nt: TGTGCCAGCAGCTTAGACGAGAACTCAGGTTTGGGCTATGGCTACACCTTC
clone_size: few; j_call: TRBJ1-5; d_call: -; v_call: TRBV2; cdr3_aa: CASNLAGVGQPQHF; cdr3_nt: TGTGCCAGCAACCTAGCAGGGGTCGGTCAGCCCCAGCATTTT
clone_size: many; j_call: TRBJ2-2; d_call: -; v_call: TRBV5-1; cdr3_aa: CASSLLGANTGELFF; cdr3_nt: TGCGCCAGCAGCTTGTTGGGAGCCAACACCGGGGAGCTGTTTTTT
clone_size: few; j_call: TRBJ1-2; d_call: -; v_call: TRBV5-4; cdr3_aa: CASSRSGADYGYTF; cdr3_nt: TGTGCCAGCAGCCGTTCGGGGGCTGATTATGGCTACACCTTC